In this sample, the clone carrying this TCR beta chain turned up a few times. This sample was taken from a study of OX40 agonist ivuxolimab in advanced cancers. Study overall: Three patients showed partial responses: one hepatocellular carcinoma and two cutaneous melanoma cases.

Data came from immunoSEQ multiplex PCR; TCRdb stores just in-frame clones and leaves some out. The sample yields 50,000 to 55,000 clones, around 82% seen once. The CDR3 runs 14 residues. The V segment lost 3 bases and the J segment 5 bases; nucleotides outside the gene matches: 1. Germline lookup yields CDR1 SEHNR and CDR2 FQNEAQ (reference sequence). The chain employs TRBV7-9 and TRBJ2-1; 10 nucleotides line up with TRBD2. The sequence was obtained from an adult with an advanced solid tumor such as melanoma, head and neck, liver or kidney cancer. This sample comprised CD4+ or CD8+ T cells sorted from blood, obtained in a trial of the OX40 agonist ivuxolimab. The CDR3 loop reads CASSFGTSDNEQFF. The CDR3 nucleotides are TGTGCCAGCAGCTTCGGGACTAGCGACAATGAGCAGTTCTTC.